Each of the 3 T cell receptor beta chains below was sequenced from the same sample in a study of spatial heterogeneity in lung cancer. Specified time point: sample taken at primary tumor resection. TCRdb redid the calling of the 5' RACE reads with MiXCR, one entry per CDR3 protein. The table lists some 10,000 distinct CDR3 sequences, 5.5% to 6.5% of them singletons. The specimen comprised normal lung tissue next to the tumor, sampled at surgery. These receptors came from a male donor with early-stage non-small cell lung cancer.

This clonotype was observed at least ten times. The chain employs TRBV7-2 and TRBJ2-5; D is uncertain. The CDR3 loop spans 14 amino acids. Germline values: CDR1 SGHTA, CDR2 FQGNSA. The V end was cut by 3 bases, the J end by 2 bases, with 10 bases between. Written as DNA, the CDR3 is TGTGCCAGCAGCTTTTCGGCTGTACAAGAGACCCAGTACTTC. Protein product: CASSFSAVQETQYF.

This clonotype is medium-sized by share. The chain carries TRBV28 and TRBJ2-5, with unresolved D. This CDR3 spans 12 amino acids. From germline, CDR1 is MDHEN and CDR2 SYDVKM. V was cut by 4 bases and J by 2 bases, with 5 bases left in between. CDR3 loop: CASSYGQETQYF. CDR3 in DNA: TGTGCCAGCAGTTACGGACAAGAGACCCAGTACTTC.

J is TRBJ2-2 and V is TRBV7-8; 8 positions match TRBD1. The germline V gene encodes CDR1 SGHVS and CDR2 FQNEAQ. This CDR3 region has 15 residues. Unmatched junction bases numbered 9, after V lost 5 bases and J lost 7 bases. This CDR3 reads CASSPGGRDGGELFF. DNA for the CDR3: TGTGCCAGCAGCCCAGGGGGCAGGGACGGCGGGGAGCTGTTTTTT.